This T cell receptor beta chain was retrieved from a study of OX40 agonist ivuxolimab in advanced cancers. Overall study context: Participants averaged roughly 57 years of age (range about 23 to 90) and were around 85% male. General study results and limits: The authors did not determine the antigen specificity of the expanded peripheral T cells.

Germline V gene sequence: CDR1 GTSNPN, CDR2 SVGIG (reference sequence). The CDR3 is 13 amino acids. V was shortened by 7 bases and J by 1 base, with 14 bases between the two germline ends. Autoimmune disease history or systemic immunosuppression disqualified patients. Using immunoSEQ multiplex PCR, the repertoire was profiled, and TCRdb retains in-frame clones only, with some absent. This sample yields over 40,000 clones, of which around 89% are seen a single time; 20% to 30% belongs to the top ten. On this clone: Its antigen is as yet unknown.

This clonotype was obtained from an adult with an advanced solid tumor such as melanoma, head and neck, liver or kidney cancer. The specimen comprised CD4+ or CD8+ T cells sorted from blood, sampled in a trial of the OX40 agonist ivuxolimab. This chain uses TRBV30 with TRBJ2-7; maybe TRBD1 (6 bases). For the CDR3, the DNA is TGTGCCTTGATTGGACAGACTTCCTACGAGCAGTACTTC. Its protein product is CALIGQTSYEQYF.